These 30 T cell receptor beta chains originate from one sample sequenced in a study of siplizumab effects on memory and regulatory T cells. The assay was immunoSEQ multiplex PCR, and TCRdb's table has in-frame clones only and misses some. The sample includes about 100,000 clones, about 91% of them seen just once. The sequencing input was CD4+ T cells sorted from blood. The source is a human donor in good health.

The CDR3 nucleotides are TGCAGCGTCGTGTCACAGAGAGCTAATGAAAAACTGTTTTTT. It encodes CSVVSQRANEKLFF. V usage is TRBV29-1 and J usage is TRBJ1-4; unclear D gene. The CDR3 is made up of 14 amino acids. Between the trimmed V and J ends, which lost 6 bases and 3 bases, there was a span of 14 bases. Germline-derived CDR1 and CDR2 are SQVTM and ANQGSEA.

V gene TRBV11-1 combines with J gene TRBJ2-2, with D possibly being TRBD1 or TRBD2 (5 bases each). Germline V gene sequence: CDR1 SGHAT, CDR2 FQDESV (reference sequence). The CDR3 is 16 amino acids. Between the trimmed V and J ends, which lost 5 bases and 4 bases, there was a span of 17 bases. Here the CDR3 reads CASSQRFPGSTGELFF. The CDR3 coding sequence is TGTGCCAGCAGCCAACGATTTCCAGGGAGCACCGGGGAGCTGTTTTTT. The full variable domain, with the rest looked up from reference TRBV11-1 and TRBJ2-2, is EAEVAQSPRYKITEKSQAVAFWCDPISGHATLYWYRQILGQGPELLVQFQDESVVDDSQLPKDRFSAERLKGVDSTLKIQPAELGDSAMYLCASSQRFPGSTGELFFGEGSRLTVL.

In its sample, this clone was seen once. The chain links TRBV5-1 to TRBJ2-5; TRBD2 agrees at 12 bases. The CDR3 consists of 15 residues. The V gene end was trimmed by 5 bases and the J gene end by 7 bases; junction bases not matched to a gene: 9. Looked up from germline, CDR1 is SGHRS and CDR2 is YFSETQ. The DNA for the CDR3 is TGCGCCAGCAGATACCTAGCGGGGGGGCCCGGGACCCAGTACTTC. Encoded protein: CASRYLAGGPGTQYF.

This clone was counted a few times. Written as DNA, the CDR3 is TGTGCCAGCAGCTTAGGGACAGATACGCAGTATTTT. It specifies CASSLGTDTQYF. V usage is TRBV11-3 and J usage is TRBJ2-3; D call uncertain. The CDR3 covers 12 residues. Germline CDR1 and CDR2: SGHNT and YENEEA. V was cut by 1 base and J by 3 bases, with 2 bases left in between.

The J gene is TRBJ1-1, the V gene TRBV7-2; 9 bases line up with TRBD1. CDR3 size: 14 residues. Trimming at V came to 5 bases and at J to 3 bases, leaving 4 bases not matched to a gene. Germline CDR1 reads SGHTA; CDR2 reads FQGNSA. The CDR3 protein is CASSTRTGDTEAFF. The CDR3 DNA reads as TGTGCCAGCAGCACCCGGACAGGGGACACTGAAGCTTTCTTT.

The CDR3 loop reads CASSLEWGGGSEQFF. Here the CDR3 DNA reads TGCGCCAGCAGCTTGGAGTGGGGTGGGGGATCTGAGCAGTTCTTC. This rearrangement joins TRBV5-1 to TRBJ2-1, with D perhaps being TRBD1 or TRBD2 (5 bases each). CDR1 SGHRS and CDR2 YFSETQ come from the germline V gene. V was trimmed by 0 bases and J by 9 bases, leaving 16 bases between them. The CDR3 spans 15 residues. Full variable domain (missing parts from reference TRBV5-1 and TRBJ2-1): KAGVTQTPRYLIKTRGQQVTLSCSPISGHRSVSWYQQTPGQGLQFLFEYFSETQRNKGNFPGRFSGRQFSNSRSEMNVSTLELGDSALYLCASSLEWGGGSEQFFGPGTRLTVL.

This clone appeared a single time. This chain joins TRBV30 and TRBJ1-2; 9 bases agree with TRBD1. There are 13 residues in the CDR3. V trimming: 7 bases; J trimming: 8 bases; junction bases outside the gene matches: 11. The germline CDR1 and CDR2 sequences are GTSNPN and SVGIG (reference sequence). CDR3 coding DNA: TGTGCCTACCGACCGGGACAGGGTTCCGGCTACACCTTC. It encodes CAYRPGQGSGYTF.

This chain links TRBV9 with TRBJ2-3, with D hard to call. V lost 0 bases and J 4 bases, leaving 9 bases between the germline ends. This CDR3 is 14 amino acids long. Germline V lookup: CDR1 SGDLS, CDR2 YYNGEE. The CDR3 loop is CASSVARGADTQYF. In nucleotides, the CDR3 is TGTGCCAGCAGCGTAGCTCGTGGGGCAGATACGCAGTATTTT.

In the case of this clone: The sample has other DNA sequences that encode this CDR3 too. This chain links TRBV5-4 with TRBJ1-1, with D tentatively TRBD1 (5 bases). V dropped 0 bases and J dropped 4 bases, with 7 bases sitting between them. Germline CDR1 and CDR2: SGHNT and YYREEE (reference sequence). The CDR3 extends over 13 amino acids. The CDR3 DNA sequence: TGTGCCAGCAGCTTGGGGGGCGGCACTGAAGCTTTCTTT. Encoded protein: CASSLGGGTEAFF.

This clone was seen more than once but under ten times. J is TRBJ1-5 and V is TRBV28; D might be TRBD1 (5 bases). Germline-derived CDR1 and CDR2 are MDHEN and SYDVKM. The germline V and J ends were trimmed by 7 bases and 2 bases, with 15 bases remaining between them. The CDR3 covers 15 residues. The CDR3 spells CASTKPQGRNQPQHF. The CDR3 DNA reads TGTGCCAGCACCAAACCCCAGGGACGCAATCAGCCCCAGCATTTT.

This clone showed up just a few times. In the same sample, other DNA sequences code for this CDR3. The chain joins TRBV19 to TRBJ1-2; TRBD1 agrees at 7 bases. CDR1 is LNHDA, CDR2 SQIVND, per germline (reference sequence). The V gene end was trimmed by 4 bases and the J gene end by 4 bases; junction bases not matched to a gene: 6. The CDR3 runs to 14 residues. CDR3 sequence (DNA): TGTGCCAGTAGTAGACAGGGCAACTCCTATGGCTACACCTTC. Translation gives CASSRQGNSYGYTF.

V is TRBV5-1 and J is TRBJ1-5; unclear D gene. V lost 5 bases and J lost 1, with 10 bases in between. In germline, CDR1 is SGHRS, CDR2 YFSETQ. This CDR3 is 14 amino acids long. CDR3 DNA sequence: TGCGCCAGCAGTCCTGAAGGAAGCAATCAGCCCCAGCATTTT. Translated: CASSPEGSNQPQHF.

J is TRBJ1-2 and V is TRBV5-6; D gene unclear. CDR3 size: 14 residues. Germline assignment: CDR1 SGHDT and CDR2 YYEEEE. V was pared by 6 bases and J by 4 bases, with 16 bases between. Written as DNA, the CDR3 is TGTGCCAGCATCCAAGTTGGGGAGGGCTATGGCTACACCTTC. This sequence encodes CASIQVGEGYGYTF.

Only one count was recorded for this clone. The chain employs TRBV5-1 and TRBJ2-2; the D is unclear. CDR1 and CDR2 from the germline V gene are SGHRS and YFSETQ. The CDR3 is 16 amino acids. V was cut by 4 bases and J by 2 bases, with 15 bases left in between. The CDR3 coding sequence is TGCGCCAGCAGCGAACGGGCATCCACTAACACCGGGGAGCTGTTTTTT. It yields the protein CASSERASTNTGELFF.

V is TRBV6-1 and J is TRBJ2-3; 7 nucleotides align to TRBD2. Unmatched junction bases numbered 9, after V lost 7 bases and J lost 2 bases. Germline CDR1 reads MNHNS; CDR2 reads SASEGT. The CDR3 totals 15 residues. In DNA form, the CDR3 reads TGTGCCAGCACCCAGCGGGACTACCCCACAGATACGCAGTATTTT. This encodes CASTQRDYPTDTQYF.

The rearrangement joins TRBV18 to TRBJ2-1, with D maybe TRBD2 (6 bases). The CDR3 length is 13 residues. Germline V gene lookup returns CDR1 KGHSH and CDR2 LQKENI. V gave up 4 bases and J gave up 6 bases, with 10 bases separating them. CDR3 amino acids: CASSQGLSNEQFF. The CDR3 DNA sequence: TGTGCCAGCTCACAGGGACTTTCCAATGAGCAGTTCTTC.

The chain recombines TRBV6-6 with TRBJ2-7; 7 nucleotides agree with TRBD1. Looked up from germline, CDR1 is MNHNY and CDR2 is SVGAGI (reference sequence). Losses at the gene ends were 0 bases for V and 5 bases for J; bases not matched to a gene: 10. There are 16 residues in the CDR3. This chain's CDR3 is CASSYSSGQSFHEQYF. The CDR3 DNA reads as TGTGCCAGCAGTTACTCCTCGGGACAGAGTTTCCACGAGCAGTACTTC.

This chain links TRBV13 with TRBJ2-4, with D perhaps assigned TRBD1 or TRBD2 (5 bases each). V lost 5 bases and J lost 1, with 15 bases in between. This CDR3 spans 16 amino acids. Germline lookup yields CDR1 PRHDT and CDR2 FYEKMQ (reference sequence). CDR3 DNA sequence: TGTGCCAGCAGCCCAAGACAGTCGGGGGCCAAAAACATTCAGTACTTC. It codes for CASSPRQSGAKNIQYF.

The J gene is TRBJ2-3, the V gene TRBV29-1; tentative D call: TRBD2 (7 bases). The CDR3 length is 14 residues. Trimming pared 6 bases from V and 2 bases from J, leaving 15 bases between. Germline loops: CDR1 SQVTM, CDR2 ANQGSEA. The CDR3 region is CSVPGAGATDTQYF. In DNA, the CDR3 is TGCAGCGTGCCCGGGGCGGGGGCCACAGATACGCAGTATTTT.

This chain uses TRBV2 with TRBJ1-4; D not resolved. Trimming removed 8 bases at V and 8 bases at J, with 12 bases between. This CDR3 has 12 amino acids. CDR1 and CDR2 (germline): SNHLY, FYNNEI. The CDR3 sequence is CASRVEIEKLFF. CDR3 DNA sequence: TGTGCCAGCCGAGTAGAAATCGAAAAACTGTTTTTT.

The gene calls are TRBV19 and TRBJ1-4; no clear D. V lost 5 bases, J lost 0 bases, and 16 bases lay in between. CDR1 LNHDA and CDR2 SQIVND come from the germline V gene (reference sequence). The CDR3 extends over 17 amino acids. CDR3 DNA: TGTGCCAGTAGTGGCCGGGGTCTATACTCAACTAATGAAAAACTGTTTTTT. Protein product: CASSGRGLYSTNEKLFF.

This chain connects TRBV11-2 to TRBJ2-2; TRBD2 matches at 7 bases. The CDR3 sequence is 14 residues long. V lost 5 bases and J lost 7; bases outside the gene matches: 7. In germline, CDR1 is SGHAT, CDR2 FQNNGV. For the CDR3, the DNA is TGTGCCAGCAGCCCGCGACTAGCTGGCGGGGAGCTGTTTTTT. It encodes CASSPRLAGGELFF.

V and J are TRBV7-5 and TRBJ2-5; the table's D gene call, TRBD1, was not cross checked with the DNA. TRBV7-5 is shown as a pseudogene. The CDR3 is 15 residues long. The CDR3 sequence is CVRSQLGQGTETQYF. CDR3 sequence (DNA): TGTGTCAGAAGTCAACTGGGTCAGGGAACGGAGACCCAGTACTTC.

This clone was seen a few times. V and J are TRBV7-9 and TRBJ1-2; no reliable D call. Trimming pared 0 bases from V and 7 bases from J, leaving 15 bases between. Germline values: CDR1 SEHNR, CDR2 FQNEAQ (reference sequence). This CDR3 comprises 15 residues. The CDR3 protein is CASSLATGGMGGYTF. DNA for the CDR3: TGTGCCAGCAGCTTAGCGACGGGCGGGATGGGTGGCTACACCTTC.

The gene calls are TRBV5-1 and TRBJ1-4; a possible D gene is TRBD1 (5 bases). From germline, CDR1 is SGHRS and CDR2 YFSETQ. Trimming removed 0 bases from V and 5 bases from J, with 11 bases in between. CDR3 length equals 15 residues. The CDR3 nucleotides read TGCGCCAGCAGCTTGGTTGCAGGGTCAAATGAAAAACTGTTTTTT. Translation gives CASSLVAGSNEKLFF.

The chain carries TRBV20-1 and TRBJ1-2; D call uncertain. CDR3 length: 8 residues. The V and J ends lost 6 bases and 8 bases respectively, with 4 bases between them. CDR1 and CDR2 from the germline V gene are DFQATT and SNEGSKA (reference sequence). DNA of the CDR3: TGCAGTGCCGGAGGCTACACCTTC. The encoded protein is CSAGGYTF.

The chain couples TRBV9 to TRBJ2-1, with D unresolved. V was cut by 0 bases and J by 10 bases, with 11 bases left in between. Germline CDR1 reads SGDLS; CDR2 reads YYNGEE. This CDR3 has 13 residues. This chain's CDR3 is CASSVGTVGEQFF. The CDR3 DNA reads as TGTGCCAGCAGCGTAGGGACGGTCGGGGAGCAGTTCTTC.

V is TRBV10-1 and J is TRBJ2-1; 9 bases map to TRBD2. Germline CDR1 and CDR2: WNHNN and SYGVQD (reference sequence). The CDR3 sequence is 17 residues long. V trimming: 3 bases; J trimming: 8 bases; junction bases outside the gene matches: 14. CDR3 sequence: CASSESAGGTPYYEQFF. The DNA for the CDR3 is TGCGCCAGCAGTGAATCCGCGGGGGGGACCCCATACTATGAGCAGTTCTTC.

This clone has more than one count but fewer than ten. The chain links TRBV29-1 to TRBJ1-2; no clear D. The V and J ends lost 1 base and 9 bases respectively, with 9 bases between them. The germline gives CDR1 SQVTM, CDR2 ANQGSEA. The CDR3 is 11 amino acids. In nucleotides, the CDR3 is TGCAGCGTTGAAGGAAGGCAGAGCTACACCTTC. It yields the protein CSVEGRQSYTF.

Only one count was recorded for this clone. CDR3 bases: TGTGCCAGCTCGGACGGGTGGGGTGCAGATACGCAGTATTTT. This translates into CASSDGWGADTQYF. The chain has TRBV19 and TRBJ2-3; D is ambiguous. Deletions cut 9 bases from V and 4 bases from J, with 17 bases between. Germline CDR1 and CDR2: LNHDA and SQIVND (reference sequence). The CDR3 has 14 amino acids. The full variable domain, in which reference TRBV19 and TRBJ2-3 provide the parts outside the CDR3, is DGGITQSPKYLFRKEGQNVTLSCEQNLNHDAMYWYRQDPGQGLRLIYYSQIVNDFQKGDIAEGYSVSREKKESFPLTVTSAQKNPTAFYLCASSDGWGADTQYFGPGTRLTVL.